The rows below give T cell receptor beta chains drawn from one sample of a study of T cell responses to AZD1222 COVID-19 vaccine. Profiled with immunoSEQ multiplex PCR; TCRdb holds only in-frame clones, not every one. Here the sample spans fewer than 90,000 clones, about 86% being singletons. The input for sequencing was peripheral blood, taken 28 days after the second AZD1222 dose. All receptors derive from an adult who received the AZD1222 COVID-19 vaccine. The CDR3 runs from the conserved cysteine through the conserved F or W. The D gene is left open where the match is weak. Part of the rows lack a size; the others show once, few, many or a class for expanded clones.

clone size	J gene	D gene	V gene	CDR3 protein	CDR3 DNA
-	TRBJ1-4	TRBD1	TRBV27	CASSFRRTGLNTNEKLFF	TGTGCCAGCAGTTTCCGTCGGACAGGGTTGAACACTAATGAAAAACTGTTTTTT
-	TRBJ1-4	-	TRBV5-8	CASSLGRGTNEKLFF	TGTGCCAGCAGCTTGGGGAGGGGGACTAATGAAAAACTGTTTTTT
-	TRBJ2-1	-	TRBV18	CASSSQRTDNEQFF	TGTGCCAGCTCGTCCCAGCGGACAGACAATGAGCAGTTCTTC
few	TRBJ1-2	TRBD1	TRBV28	CASSPGQVGYGYTF	TGTGCCAGCAGCCCCGGACAGGTGGGCTATGGCTACACCTTC
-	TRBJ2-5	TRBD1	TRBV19	CASRPGQGRQETQYF	TGTGCCAGTCGACCGGGACAGGGGAGGCAAGAGACCCAGTACTTC
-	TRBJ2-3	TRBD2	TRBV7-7	CASSPTSGPTDTQYF	TGTGCTAGCAGCCCGACTAGCGGGCCCACAGATACGCAGTATTTT
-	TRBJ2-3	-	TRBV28	CASSLSWTDTQYF	TGTGCCAGCAGTTTATCTTGGACAGATACGCAGTATTTT
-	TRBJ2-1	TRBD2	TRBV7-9	CASSSRGSPDNEQFF	TGTGCCAGCAGCTCGCGCGGGAGTCCGGACAATGAGCAGTTCTTC
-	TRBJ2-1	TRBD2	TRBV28	CASSSLLREYGYNEQFF	TGTGCCAGCAGTTCCTTATTGCGGGAGTATGGCTACAATGAGCAGTTCTTC
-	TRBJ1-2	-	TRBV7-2	CASSSNYGYTF	TGTGCCAGCAGCTCAAACTACGGCTACACCTTC
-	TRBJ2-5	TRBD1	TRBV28	CASDRGHQETQYF	TGTGCCAGCGACAGGGGGCATCAAGAGACCCAGTACTTC
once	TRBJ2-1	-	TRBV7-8	CASSLEQYNEQFF	TGTGCCAGCAGCTTAGAACAGTACAATGAGCAGTTCTTC
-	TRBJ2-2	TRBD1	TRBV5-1	CASSLPGGNTGELFF	TGCGCCAGCAGCTTGCCAGGGGGGAACACCGGGGAGCTGTTTTTT
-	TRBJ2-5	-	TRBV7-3	CATSDGRPRETQYF	TGTGCCACCAGCGACGGGCGGCCACGGGAGACCCAGTACTTC
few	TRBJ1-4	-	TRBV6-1	CASSEGKLFF	TGTGCCAGCAGTGAAGGGAAACTGTTTTTT
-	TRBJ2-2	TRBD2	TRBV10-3	CAIPQIPSGGAGGWNTGELFF	TGTGCCATCCCCCAGATACCCAGCGGGGGGGCGGGAGGCTGGAACACCGGGGAGCTGTTTTTT
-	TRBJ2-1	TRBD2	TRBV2	CASFRTSPYNEQFF	TGTGCCAGCTTTCGGACTAGCCCCTACAATGAGCAGTTCTTC
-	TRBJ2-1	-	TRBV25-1	CASSRLITQFF	TGTGCCAGCTCTCGGCTTATTACGCAGTTCTTC
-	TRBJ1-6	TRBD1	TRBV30	CAWIPRDREGNSPLHF	TGTGCCTGGATCCCGCGGGACAGGGAGGGGAATTCACCCCTCCACTTT
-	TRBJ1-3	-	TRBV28	CASSSERFALYF	TGTGCCAGCTCATCTGAGCGTTTCGCTCTATATTTT
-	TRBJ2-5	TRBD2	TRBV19	CASSIGSGGRLIETQYF	TGTGCCAGTAGTATAGGGAGCGGGGGACGACTTATAGAGACCCAGTACTTC
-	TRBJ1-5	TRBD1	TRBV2	CASSFLRGLKQPQHF	TGTGCCAGCAGTTTCCTCAGGGGGCTGAAGCAGCCCCAGCATTTT